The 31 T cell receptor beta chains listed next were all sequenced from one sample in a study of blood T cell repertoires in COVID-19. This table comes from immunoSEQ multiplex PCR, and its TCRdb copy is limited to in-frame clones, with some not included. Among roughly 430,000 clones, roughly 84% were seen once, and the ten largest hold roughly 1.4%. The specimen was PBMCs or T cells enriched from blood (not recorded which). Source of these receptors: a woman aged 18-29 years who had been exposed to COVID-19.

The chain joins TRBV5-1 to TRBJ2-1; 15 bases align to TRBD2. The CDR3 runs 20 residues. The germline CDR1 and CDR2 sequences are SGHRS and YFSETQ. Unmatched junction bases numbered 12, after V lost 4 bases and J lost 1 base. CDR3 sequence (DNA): TGCGCCAGCAGCGGGAAACCGGGACTAGCGGGAGGAGTTTCCTACAATGAGCAGTTCTTC. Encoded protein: CASSGKPGLAGGVSYNEQFF.

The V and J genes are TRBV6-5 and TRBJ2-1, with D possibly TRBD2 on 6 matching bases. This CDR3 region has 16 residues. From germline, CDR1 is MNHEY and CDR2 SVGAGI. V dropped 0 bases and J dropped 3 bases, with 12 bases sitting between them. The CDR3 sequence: CASSYSWRGGYNEQFF. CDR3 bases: TGTGCCAGCAGTTACTCGTGGCGGGGCGGCTACAATGAGCAGTTCTTC.

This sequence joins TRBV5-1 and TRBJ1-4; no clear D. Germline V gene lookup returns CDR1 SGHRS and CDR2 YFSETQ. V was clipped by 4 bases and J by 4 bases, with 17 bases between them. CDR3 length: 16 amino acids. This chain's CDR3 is CASSKQPESRNEKLFF. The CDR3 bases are TGCGCCAGCAGCAAACAACCGGAGAGTCGTAATGAAAAACTGTTTTTT.

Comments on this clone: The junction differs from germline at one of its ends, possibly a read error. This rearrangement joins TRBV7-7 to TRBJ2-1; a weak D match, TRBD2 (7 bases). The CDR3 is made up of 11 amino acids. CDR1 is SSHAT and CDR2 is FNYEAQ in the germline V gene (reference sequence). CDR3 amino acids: CASRGSGEQFF. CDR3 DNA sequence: TGTGCTAGCAGGGGTAGCGGGGAGCAGTTCTTC. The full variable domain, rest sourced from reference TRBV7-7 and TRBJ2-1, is GAGVSQSPRYKVTKRGQDVTLRCDPISSHATLYWYQQALGQGPEFLTYFNYEAQPDKSGLPSDRFSAERPEGSISTLTIQRTEQRDSAMYRCASRGSGEQFFGPGTRLTVL.

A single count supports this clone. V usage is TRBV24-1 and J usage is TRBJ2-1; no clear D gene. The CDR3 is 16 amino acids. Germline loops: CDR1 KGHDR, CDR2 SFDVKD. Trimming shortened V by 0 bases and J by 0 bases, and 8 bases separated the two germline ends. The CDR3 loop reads CATSDLSAPSYNEQFF. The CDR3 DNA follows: TGTGCCACCAGTGATTTGTCAGCGCCCTCCTACAATGAGCAGTTCTTC.

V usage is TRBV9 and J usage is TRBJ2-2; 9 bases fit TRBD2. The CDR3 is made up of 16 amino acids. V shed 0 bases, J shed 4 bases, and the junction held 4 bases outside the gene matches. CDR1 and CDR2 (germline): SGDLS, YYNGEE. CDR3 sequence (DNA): TGTGCCAGCAGCGTAGTAACTAGCGGGCGCACCGGGGAGCTGTTTTTT. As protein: CASSVVTSGRTGELFF.

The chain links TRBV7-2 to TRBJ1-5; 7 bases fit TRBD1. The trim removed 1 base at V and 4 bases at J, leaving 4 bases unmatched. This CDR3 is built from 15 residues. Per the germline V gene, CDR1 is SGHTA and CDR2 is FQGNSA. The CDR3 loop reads CASSLGTGLNQPQHF. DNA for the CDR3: TGTGCCAGCAGCTTAGGGACAGGTTTAAATCAGCCCCAGCATTTT.

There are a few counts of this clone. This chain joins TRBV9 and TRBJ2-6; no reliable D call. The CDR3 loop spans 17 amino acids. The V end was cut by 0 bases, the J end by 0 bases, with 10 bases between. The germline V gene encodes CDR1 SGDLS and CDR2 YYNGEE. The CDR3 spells CASSVDPLNSGANVLTF. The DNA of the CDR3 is TGTGCCAGCAGCGTAGACCCACTGAACTCTGGGGCCAACGTCCTGACTTTC.

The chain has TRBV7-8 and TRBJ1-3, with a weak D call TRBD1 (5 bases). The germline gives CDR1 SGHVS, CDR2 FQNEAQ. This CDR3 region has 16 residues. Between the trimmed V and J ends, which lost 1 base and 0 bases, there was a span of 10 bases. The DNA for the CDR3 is TGTGCCAGCAGCTTAGGGGAGGGGCACTCTGGAAACACCATATATTTT. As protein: CASSLGEGHSGNTIYF.

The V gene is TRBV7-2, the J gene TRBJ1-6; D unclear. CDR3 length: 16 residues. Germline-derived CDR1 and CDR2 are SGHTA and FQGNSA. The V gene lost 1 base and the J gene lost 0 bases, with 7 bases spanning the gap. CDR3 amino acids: CASSLVHSSYNSPLHF. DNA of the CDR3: TGTGCCAGCAGCTTAGTCCACAGCTCCTATAATTCACCCCTCCACTTT. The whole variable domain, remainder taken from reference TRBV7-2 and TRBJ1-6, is GAGVSQSPSNKVTEKGKDVELRCDPISGHTALYWYRQSLGQGLEFLIYFQGNSAPDKSGLPSDRFSAERTGGSVSTLTIQRTQQEDSAVYLCASSLVHSSYNSPLHFGNGTRLTVT.

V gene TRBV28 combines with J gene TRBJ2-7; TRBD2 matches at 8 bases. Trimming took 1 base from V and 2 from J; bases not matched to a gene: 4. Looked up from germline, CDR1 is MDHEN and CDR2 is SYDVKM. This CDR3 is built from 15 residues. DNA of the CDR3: TGTGCCAGCAGTTTATCAACTAGCGGAACCTACGAGCAGTACTTC. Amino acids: CASSLSTSGTYEQYF.

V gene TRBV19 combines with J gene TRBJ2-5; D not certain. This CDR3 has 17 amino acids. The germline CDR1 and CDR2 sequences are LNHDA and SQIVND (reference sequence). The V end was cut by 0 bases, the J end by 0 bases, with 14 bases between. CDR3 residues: CASSIDQHPGYQETQYF. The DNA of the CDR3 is TGTGCCAGTAGTATAGATCAACACCCCGGGTACCAAGAGACCCAGTACTTC.

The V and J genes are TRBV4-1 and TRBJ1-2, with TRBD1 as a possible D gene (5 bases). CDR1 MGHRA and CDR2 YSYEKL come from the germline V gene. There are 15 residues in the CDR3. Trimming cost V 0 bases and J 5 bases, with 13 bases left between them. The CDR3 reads CASSQDSTVGYGYTF. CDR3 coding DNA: TGCGCCAGCAGCCAAGATTCGACAGTGGGATATGGCTACACCTTC.

CDR3 bases: TGTGCCATCAGTGAGGGAGGGTTGGGGTTCGGAAACATTCAGTACTTC. This gives the protein CAISEGGLGFGNIQYF. V gene TRBV10-3 combines with J gene TRBJ2-4, with D maybe TRBD2 (6 bases). Looked up from germline, CDR1 is ENHRY and CDR2 is SYGVKD. This CDR3 is 16 amino acids long. The V gene lost 2 bases and the J gene lost 6 bases, with 17 bases spanning the gap.

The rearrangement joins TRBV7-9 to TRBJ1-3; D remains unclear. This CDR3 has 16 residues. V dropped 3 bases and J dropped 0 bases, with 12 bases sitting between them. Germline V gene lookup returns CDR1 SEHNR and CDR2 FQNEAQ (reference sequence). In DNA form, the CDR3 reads TGTGCCAGCAGCTTCGTGGTTGGCACCTCTGGAAACACCATATATTTT. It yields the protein CASSFVVGTSGNTIYF.

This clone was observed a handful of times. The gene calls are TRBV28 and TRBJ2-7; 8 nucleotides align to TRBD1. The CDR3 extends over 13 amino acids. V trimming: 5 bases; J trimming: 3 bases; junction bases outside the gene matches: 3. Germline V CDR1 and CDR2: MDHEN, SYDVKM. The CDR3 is CASSVRGLYEQYF. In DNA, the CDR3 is TGTGCCAGCAGTGTCAGGGGGCTCTACGAGCAGTACTTC.

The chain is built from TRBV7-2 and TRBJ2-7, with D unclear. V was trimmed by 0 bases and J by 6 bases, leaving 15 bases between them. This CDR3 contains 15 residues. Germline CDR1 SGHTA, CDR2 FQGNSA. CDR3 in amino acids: CASSLASVVSREQYF. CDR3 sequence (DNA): TGTGCCAGCAGCTTAGCGTCCGTGGTAAGCCGCGAGCAGTACTTC.

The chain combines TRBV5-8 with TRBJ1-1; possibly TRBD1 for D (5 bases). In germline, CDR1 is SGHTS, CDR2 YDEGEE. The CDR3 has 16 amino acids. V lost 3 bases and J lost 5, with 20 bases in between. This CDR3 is CASSYLPGLRGTEAFF. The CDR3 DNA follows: TGTGCCAGCAGCTACCTACCAGGGCTTAGGGGAACTGAAGCTTTCTTT. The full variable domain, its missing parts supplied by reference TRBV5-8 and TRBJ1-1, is EAGVTQSPTHLIKTRGQQATLRCSPISGHTSVYWYQQALGLGLQFLLWYDEGEERNRGNFPPRFSGRQFPNYSSELNVNALELEDSALYLCASSYLPGLRGTEAFFGQGTRLTVV.

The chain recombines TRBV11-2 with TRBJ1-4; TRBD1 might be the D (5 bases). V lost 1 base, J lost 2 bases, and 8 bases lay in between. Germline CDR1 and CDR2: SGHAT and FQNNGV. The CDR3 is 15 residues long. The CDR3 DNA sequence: TGTGCCAGCAGCTTAGTTCGGGGGACTAATGAAAAACTGTTTTTT. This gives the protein CASSLVRGTNEKLFF.

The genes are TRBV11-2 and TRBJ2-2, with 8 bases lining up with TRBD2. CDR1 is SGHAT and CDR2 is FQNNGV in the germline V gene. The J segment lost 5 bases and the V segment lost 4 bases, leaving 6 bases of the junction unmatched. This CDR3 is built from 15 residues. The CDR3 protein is CASSYTSGYTGELFF. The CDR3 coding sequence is TGTGCCAGCAGCTACACTAGCGGATATACCGGGGAGCTGTTTTTT.

The CDR3 DNA reads as TGTGCCAGTAGACTAACAGGAATGAACACTGAAGCTTTCTTT. Amino acids: CASRLTGMNTEAFF. This chain links TRBV19 with TRBJ1-1; D perhaps matches TRBD1 (5 bases). With 6 bases removed from V and 0 bases from J, the gap between germline ends came to 11 bases. Germline loops: CDR1 LNHDA, CDR2 SQIVND (reference sequence). The length of the CDR3 is 14 residues.

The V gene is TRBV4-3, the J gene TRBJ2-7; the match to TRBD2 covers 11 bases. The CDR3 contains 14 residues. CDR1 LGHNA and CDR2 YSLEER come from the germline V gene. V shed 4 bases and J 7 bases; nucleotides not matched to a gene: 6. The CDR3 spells CASSPTSGAWEQYF. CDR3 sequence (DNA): TGCGCCAGCAGCCCGACTAGCGGGGCATGGGAGCAGTACTTC.

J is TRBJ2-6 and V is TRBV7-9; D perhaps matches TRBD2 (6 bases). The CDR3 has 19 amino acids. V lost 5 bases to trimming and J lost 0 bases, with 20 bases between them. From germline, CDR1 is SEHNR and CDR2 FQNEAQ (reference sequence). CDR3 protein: CASSPTPAGPNSGANVLTF. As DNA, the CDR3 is TGTGCCAGCAGCCCGACCCCGGCGGGACCCAACTCTGGGGCCAACGTCCTGACTTTC.

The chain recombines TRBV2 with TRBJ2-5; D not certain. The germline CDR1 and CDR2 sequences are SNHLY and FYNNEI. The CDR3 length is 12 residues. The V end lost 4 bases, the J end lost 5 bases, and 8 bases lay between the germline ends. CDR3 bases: TGTGCCAGCAGTGTAGTTTACGAGACCCAGTACTTC. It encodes CASSVVYETQYF. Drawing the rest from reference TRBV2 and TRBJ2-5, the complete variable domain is EPEVTQTPSHQVTQMGQEVILRCVPISNHLYFYWYRQILGQKVEFLVSFYNNEISEKSEIFDDQFSVERPDGSNFTLKIRSTKLEDSAMYFCASSVVYETQYFGPGTRLLVL.

CDR3 sequence reads: CASTGGILETQYF. For the CDR3, the DNA is TGTGCCTCGACAGGGGGAATTCTGGAGACCCAGTACTTC. The chain recombines TRBV30 with TRBJ2-5, with 9 bases that match TRBD1. The J segment lost 5 bases and the V segment lost 7 bases, leaving 8 bases of the junction unmatched. The CDR3 is 13 amino acids. Per the germline V gene, CDR1 is GTSNPN and CDR2 is SVGIG (reference sequence).

The CDR3 bases are TGTGCCAGCAGTTTAGGGTTCAGCGGATTTGAAGCTTTCTTT. Protein product: CASSLGFSGFEAFF. The chain joins TRBV28 to TRBJ1-1; no definite D call. This CDR3 spans 14 amino acids. Germline V gene sequence: CDR1 MDHEN, CDR2 SYDVKM. V gave up 2 bases and J gave up 7 bases, with 14 bases separating them.

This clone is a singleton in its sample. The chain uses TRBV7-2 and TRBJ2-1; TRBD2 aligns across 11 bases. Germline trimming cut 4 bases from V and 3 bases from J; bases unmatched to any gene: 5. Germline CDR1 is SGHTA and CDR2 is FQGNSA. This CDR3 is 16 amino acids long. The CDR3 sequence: CASSSIAGGIYNEQFF. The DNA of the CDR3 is TGTGCCAGCAGCTCGATAGCGGGAGGGATCTACAATGAGCAGTTCTTC.

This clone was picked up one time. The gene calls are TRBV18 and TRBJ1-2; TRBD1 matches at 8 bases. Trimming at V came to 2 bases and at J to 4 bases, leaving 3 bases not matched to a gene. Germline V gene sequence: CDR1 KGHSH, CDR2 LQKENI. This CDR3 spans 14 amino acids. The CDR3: CASSPGGTGYGYTF. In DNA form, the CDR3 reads TGTGCCAGCTCACCAGGAGGGACAGGCTATGGCTACACCTTC.

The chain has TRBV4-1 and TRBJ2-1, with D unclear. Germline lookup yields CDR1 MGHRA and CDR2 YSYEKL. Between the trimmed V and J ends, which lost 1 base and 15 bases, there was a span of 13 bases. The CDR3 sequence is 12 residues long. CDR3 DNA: TGCGCCAGCAGCCAAGGCGCTCGAGTGTGGTTCTTC. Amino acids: CASSQGARVWFF.

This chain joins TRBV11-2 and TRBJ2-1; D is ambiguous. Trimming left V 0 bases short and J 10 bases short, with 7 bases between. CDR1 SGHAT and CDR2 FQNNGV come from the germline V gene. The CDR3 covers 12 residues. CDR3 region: CASSLDRGEQFF. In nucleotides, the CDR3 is TGTGCCAGCAGCTTAGATCGCGGAGAGCAGTTCTTC.

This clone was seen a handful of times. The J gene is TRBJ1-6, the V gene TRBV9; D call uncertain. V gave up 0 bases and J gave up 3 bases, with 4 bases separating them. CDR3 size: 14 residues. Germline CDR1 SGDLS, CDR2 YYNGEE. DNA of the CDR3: TGTGCCAGCAGCGTAGGCGGCTATAATTCACCCCTCCACTTT. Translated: CASSVGGYNSPLHF. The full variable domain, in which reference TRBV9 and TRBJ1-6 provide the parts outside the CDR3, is DSGVTQTPKHLITATGQRVTLRCSPRSGDLSVYWYQQSLDQGLQFLIQYYNGEERAKGNILERFSAQQFPDLHSELNLSSLELGDSALYFCASSVGGYNSPLHFGNGTRLTVT.